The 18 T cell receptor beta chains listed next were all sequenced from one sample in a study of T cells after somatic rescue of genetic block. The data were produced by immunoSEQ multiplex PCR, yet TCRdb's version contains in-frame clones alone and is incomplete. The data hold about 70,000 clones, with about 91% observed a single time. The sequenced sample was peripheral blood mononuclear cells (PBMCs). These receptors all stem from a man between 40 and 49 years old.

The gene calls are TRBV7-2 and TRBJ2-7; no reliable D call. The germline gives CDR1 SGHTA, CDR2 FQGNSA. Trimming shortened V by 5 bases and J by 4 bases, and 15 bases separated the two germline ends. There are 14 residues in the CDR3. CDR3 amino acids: CASSLYDGPYEQYF. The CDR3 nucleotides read TGTGCCAGCAGCCTATATGATGGACCGTACGAGCAGTACTTC.

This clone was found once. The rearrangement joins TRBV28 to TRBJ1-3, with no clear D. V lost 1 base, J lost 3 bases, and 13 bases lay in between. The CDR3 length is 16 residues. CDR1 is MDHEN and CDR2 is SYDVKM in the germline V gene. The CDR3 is CASSLYAGVYGNTIYF. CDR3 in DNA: TGTGCCAGCAGTTTATACGCAGGCGTTTATGGAAACACCATATATTTT.

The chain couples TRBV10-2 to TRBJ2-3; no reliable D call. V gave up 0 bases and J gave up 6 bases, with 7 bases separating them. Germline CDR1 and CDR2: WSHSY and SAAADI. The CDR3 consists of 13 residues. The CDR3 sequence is CASSESTRDTQYF. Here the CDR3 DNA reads TGCGCCAGCAGTGAGTCTACCCGGGATACGCAGTATTTT.

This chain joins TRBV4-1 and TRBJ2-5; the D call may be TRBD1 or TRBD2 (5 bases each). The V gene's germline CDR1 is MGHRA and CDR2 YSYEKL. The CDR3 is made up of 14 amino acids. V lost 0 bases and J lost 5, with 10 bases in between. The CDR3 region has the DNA TGCGCCAGCAGCCAAGAATGGGGACGGGAGACCCAGTACTTC. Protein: CASSQEWGRETQYF.

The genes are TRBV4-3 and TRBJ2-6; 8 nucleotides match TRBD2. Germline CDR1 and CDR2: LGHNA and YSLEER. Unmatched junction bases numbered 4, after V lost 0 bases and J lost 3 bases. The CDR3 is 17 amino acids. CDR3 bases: TGCGCCAGCAGCCAAGATCACGCGGGAGGTGGGGCCAACGTCCTGACTTTC. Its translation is CASSQDHAGGGANVLTF.

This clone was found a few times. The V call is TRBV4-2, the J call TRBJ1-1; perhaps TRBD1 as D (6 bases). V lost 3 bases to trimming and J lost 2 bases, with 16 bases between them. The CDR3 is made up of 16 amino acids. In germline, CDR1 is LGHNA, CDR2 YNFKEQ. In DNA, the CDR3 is TGTGCCAGCAGCCAGCCGAACAGGGCGGGTAACACTGAAGCTTTCTTT. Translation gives CASSQPNRAGNTEAFF.

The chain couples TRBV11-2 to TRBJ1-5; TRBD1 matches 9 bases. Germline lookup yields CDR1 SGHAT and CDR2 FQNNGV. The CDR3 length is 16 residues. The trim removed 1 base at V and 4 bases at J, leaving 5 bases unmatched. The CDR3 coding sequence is TGTGCCAGCAGCTTAGCCTCCGGGACAGGGAATCAGCCCCAGCATTTT. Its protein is CASSLASGTGNQPQHF.

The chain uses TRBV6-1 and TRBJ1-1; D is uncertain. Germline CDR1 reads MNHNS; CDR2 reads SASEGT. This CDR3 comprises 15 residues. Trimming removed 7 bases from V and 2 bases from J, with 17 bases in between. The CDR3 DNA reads TGTGCCAGCAAACTCGGGCCTGGACTTAACACTGAAGCTTTCTTT. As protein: CASKLGPGLNTEAFF.

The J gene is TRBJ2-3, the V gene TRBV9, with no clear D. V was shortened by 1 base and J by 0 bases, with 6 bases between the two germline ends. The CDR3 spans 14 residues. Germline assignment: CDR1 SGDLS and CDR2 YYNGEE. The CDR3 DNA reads TGTGCCAGCAGCGTAATGGCGAGCACAGATACGCAGTATTTT. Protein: CASSVMASTDTQYF.

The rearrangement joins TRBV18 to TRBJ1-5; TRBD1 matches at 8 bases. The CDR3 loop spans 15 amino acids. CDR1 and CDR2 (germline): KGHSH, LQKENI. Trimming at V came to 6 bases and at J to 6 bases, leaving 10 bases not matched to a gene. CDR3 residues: CASSPGQDFRQPQHF. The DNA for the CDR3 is TGTGCCAGCTCTCCGGGACAGGATTTTCGTCAGCCCCAGCATTTT.

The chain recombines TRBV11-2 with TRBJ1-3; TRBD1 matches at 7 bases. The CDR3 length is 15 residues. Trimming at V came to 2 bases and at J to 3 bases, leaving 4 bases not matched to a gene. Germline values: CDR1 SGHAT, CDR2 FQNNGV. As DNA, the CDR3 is TGTGCCAGCAGCTTATCTCCAGGGGGTGGAAACACCATATATTTT. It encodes CASSLSPGGGNTIYF.

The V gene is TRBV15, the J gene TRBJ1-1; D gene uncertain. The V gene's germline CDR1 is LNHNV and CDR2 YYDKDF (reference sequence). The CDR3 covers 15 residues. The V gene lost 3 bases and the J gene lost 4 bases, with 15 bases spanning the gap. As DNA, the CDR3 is TGTGCCACCAGCAGTTATGGTAGGCCAAGCACTGAAGCTTTCTTT. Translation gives CATSSYGRPSTEAFF.

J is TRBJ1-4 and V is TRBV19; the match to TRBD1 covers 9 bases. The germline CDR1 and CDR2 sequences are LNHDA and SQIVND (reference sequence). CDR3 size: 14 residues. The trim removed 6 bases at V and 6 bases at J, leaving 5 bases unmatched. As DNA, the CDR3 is TGTGCCAGTAGCACAGGGACAGGGTATGAAAAACTGTTTTTT. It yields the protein CASSTGTGYEKLFF. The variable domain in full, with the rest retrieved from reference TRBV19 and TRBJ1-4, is DGGITQSPKYLFRKEGQNVTLSCEQNLNHDAMYWYRQDPGQGLRLIYYSQIVNDFQKGDIAEGYSVSREKKESFPLTVTSAQKNPTAFYLCASSTGTGYEKLFFGSGTQLSVL.

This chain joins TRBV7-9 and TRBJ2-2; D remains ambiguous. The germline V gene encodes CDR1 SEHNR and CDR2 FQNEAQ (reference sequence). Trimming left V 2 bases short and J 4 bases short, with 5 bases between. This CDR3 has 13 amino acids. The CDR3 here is CASSLQRTGELFF. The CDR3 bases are TGTGCCAGCAGCTTACAACGCACCGGGGAGCTGTTTTTT.

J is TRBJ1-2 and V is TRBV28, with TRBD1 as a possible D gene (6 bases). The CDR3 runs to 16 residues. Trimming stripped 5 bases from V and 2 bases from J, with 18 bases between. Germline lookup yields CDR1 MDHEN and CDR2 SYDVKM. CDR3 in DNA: TGTGCCAGCAGTCCGATAGGGGGGCAGGGGAACTATGGCTACACCTTC. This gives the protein CASSPIGGQGNYGYTF.

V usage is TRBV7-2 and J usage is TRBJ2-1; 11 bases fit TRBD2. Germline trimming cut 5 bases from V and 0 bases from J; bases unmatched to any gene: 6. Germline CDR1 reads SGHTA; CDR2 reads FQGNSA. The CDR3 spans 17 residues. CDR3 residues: CASSPRTSGHSYNEQFF. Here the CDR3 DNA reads TGTGCCAGCAGCCCACGGACTAGCGGGCACTCCTACAATGAGCAGTTCTTC. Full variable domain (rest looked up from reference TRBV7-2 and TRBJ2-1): GAGVSQSPSNKVTEKGKDVELRCDPISGHTALYWYRQSLGQGLEFLIYFQGNSAPDKSGLPSDRFSAERTGGSVSTLTIQRTQQEDSAVYLCASSPRTSGHSYNEQFFGPGTRLTVL.

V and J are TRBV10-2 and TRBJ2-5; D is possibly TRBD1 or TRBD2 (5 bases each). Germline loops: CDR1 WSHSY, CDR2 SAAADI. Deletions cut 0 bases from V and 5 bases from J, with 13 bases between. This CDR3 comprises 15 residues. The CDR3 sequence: CASSESWGSSETQYF. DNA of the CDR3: TGCGCCAGCAGTGAGTCATGGGGGAGTTCGGAGACCCAGTACTTC.

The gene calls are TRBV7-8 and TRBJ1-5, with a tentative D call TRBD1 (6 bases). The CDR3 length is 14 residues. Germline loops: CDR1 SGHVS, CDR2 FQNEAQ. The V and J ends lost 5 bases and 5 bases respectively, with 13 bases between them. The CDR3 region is CASSAGPGDQPQHF. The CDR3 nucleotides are TGTGCCAGCAGCGCTGGGCCAGGGGATCAGCCCCAGCATTTT.